This TCR beta chain appears in the sequencing data of a study of T cells in Graves' hyperthyroidism and ophthalmopathy. In this sample, this clonotype turned up a few times. Its specificity is not known. From RNA transcripts, TCR beta CDR3 regions were amplified. During a first-round RT-PCR of the TCR CDR3, the HTBI primer set was used. MiXCR, run by TCRdb on the multiplex PCR reads, gives a single entry per CDR3 protein. This sample has a few hundred thousand distinct CDR3 sequences, with more than 15% found just once. Study-wide points: Among clonotypes expanded in thyroid above 0.001, most were also found in blood.

This CDR3 is 14 amino acids long. Trimming took off 5 bases at V and 6 bases at J, with 14 bases between the two ends. Per the germline V gene, CDR1 is SGHTA and CDR2 is FQGNSA. This sequence joins TRBV7-2 and TRBJ1-5, with a possible D match to TRBD1 (6 bases). The source of this sequence is a woman between 25 and 40 years old with Graves' hyperthyroidism. The sequencing sample was made of blood. The CDR3 DNA follows: TGTGCCAGCAGCGAAGGACAGTCCGGTCAGCCCCAGCATTTT. This sequence encodes CASSEGQSGQPQHF.